These T cell receptor beta chains were read from a single sample in a study of blood T cell repertoires in COVID-19. Sequenced by immunoSEQ multiplex PCR; TCRdb stores in-frame clones only, minus some. The sample has more than 300,000 clones, around 86% seen once. Material: PBMCs or T cells enriched from blood (not recorded which). These receptors were obtained from a woman aged 18 to 35 who had recovered from COVID-19. Each CDR3 is given with its conserved first and last residue. A D gene is named only where the DNA matches it firmly. Rows may omit the clone size; those that give it use once, few, many or a size class.

>TRBJ1-1|NA|NA|TRBV30
CAWSIAGVTEAFF
TGTGCCTGGAGTATAGCGGGGGTTACTGAAGCTTTCTTT
>TRBJ2-5|TRBD2|NA|TRBV29-1
CSVDYASGQETQYF
TGCAGCGTTGATTATGCTAGCGGACAAGAGACCCAGTACTTC
>TRBJ2-3|TRBD1|NA|TRBV6-5
CASSYSGTGPDTQYF
TGTGCCAGCAGTTACTCGGGGACAGGGCCAGATACGCAGTATTTT
>TRBJ2-1|TRBD2|NA|TRBV14
CASSQDRAGGPTYNEQFF
TGTGCCAGCAGCCAAGATCGAGCGGGGGGGCCGACCTACAATGAGCAGTTCTTC
>TRBJ2-2|NA|NA|TRBV15
CATSRDGGTGELFF
TGTGCCACCAGCAGAGATGGAGGGACCGGGGAGCTGTTTTTT
>TRBJ1-4|NA|NA|TRBV6-5
CASSVTEANEKLFF
TGTGCCAGCAGCGTGACAGAAGCTAATGAAAAACTGTTTTTT
>TRBJ1-1|NA|NA|TRBV28
CASSSTHFNTEAFF
TGTGCCAGCAGTTCGACACATTTTAACACTGAAGCTTTCTTT
>TRBJ1-6|NA|NA|TRBV7-9
CASSLGGRGNSPLHF
TGTGCCAGCAGCTTAGGGGGGCGGGGGAATTCACCCCTCCACTTT
>TRBJ2-1|TRBD2|few|TRBV2
CASSEAKGGSFVNEQFF
TGTGCCAGCAGTGAAGCGAAAGGCGGGAGCTTCGTCAATGAGCAGTTCTTC
>TRBJ1-1|TRBD1|NA|TRBV7-9
CASSLRDRVNTEAFF
TGTGCCAGCAGCCTCAGGGACAGGGTGAACACTGAAGCTTTCTTT
>TRBJ1-5|NA|once|TRBV28
CASRMNLRTTSNQPQHF
TGTGCCAGCAGAATGAACCTTCGGACAACTAGCAATCAGCCCCAGCATTTT
>TRBJ2-7|NA|NA|TRBV9
CASSVEAAGSSYEQYF
TGTGCCAGCAGCGTAGAAGCGGCGGGTAGCTCCTACGAGCAGTACTTC
>TRBJ1-5|TRBD1|NA|TRBV6-2/TRBV6-3
CASSYPGQGSQPQHF
TGTGCCAGCAGTTACCCCGGACAGGGAAGTCAGCCCCAGCATTTT
>TRBJ2-7|NA|NA|TRBV30
CAWSVQGSSLGQYF
TGTGCCTGGAGTGTACAGGGCTCCTCCTTGGGGCAGTACTTC
>TRBJ1-4|TRBD1|few|TRBV3-1/TRBV3-2
CASSPISGTGNNEKLFF
TGTGCCAGCAGCCCGATCTCCGGGACAGGAAATAATGAAAAACTGTTTTTT
>TRBJ1-2|TRBD1|NA|TRBV7-9
CASIRQGEGYTF
TGTGCCAGCATTCGACAGGGCGAGGGCTACACCTTC
>TRBJ2-1|TRBD2|NA|TRBV6-5
CASSYSGRGGEQFF
TGTGCCAGCAGTTACAGCGGGAGGGGAGGTGAGCAGTTCTTC
>TRBJ2-7|TRBD2|NA|TRBV6-5
CASSTGLAGYEQYF
TGTGCCAGCAGTACAGGACTAGCGGGCTACGAGCAGTACTTC
>TRBJ1-6|NA|NA|TRBV27
CASRLGGLNSPLHF
TGTGCCAGCAGGTTAGGTGGACTTAATTCACCCCTCCACTTT
>TRBJ2-1|TRBD1|NA|TRBV5-1
CASSPGQGSFNEQFF
TGCGCCAGCAGCCCTGGACAGGGGTCGTTCAATGAGCAGTTCTTC
>TRBJ2-1|NA|NA|TRBV7-6
CASSPRGRSSYNEQFF
TGTGCCAGCAGCCCCCGAGGCCGATCCTCCTACAATGAGCAGTTCTTC
>TRBJ1-5|NA|once|TRBV4-2
CASSQDPVLNQPQHF
TGTGCCAGCAGCCAAGATCCGGTCCTCAATCAGCCCCAGCATTTT
>TRBJ1-2|NA|NA|TRBV2
CASSTGTRLPHYTF
TGTGCCAGCAGTACCGGGACACGGCTCCCACATTACACCTTC
>TRBJ1-1|TRBD1|NA|TRBV7-9
CASSWPGQPRTEAFF
TGTGCCAGCAGCTGGCCGGGACAGCCACGCACTGAAGCTTTCTTT
>TRBJ2-7|TRBD2|NA|TRBV12-3/TRBV12-4
CASSPSGAYEQYF
TGTGCCAGCAGTCCGAGCGGGGCCTACGAGCAGTACTTC
>TRBJ1-1|NA|NA|TRBV5-4
CASSVDTGSAEAFF
TGTGCCAGCAGCGTGGACACTGGGAGCGCTGAAGCTTTCTTT
>TRBJ2-7|TRBD2|NA|TRBV28
CASSFPQRGYEQYF
TGTGCCAGCAGTTTCCCTCAGCGGGGATACGAGCAGTACTTC
>TRBJ1-1|TRBD1|NA|TRBV30
CAWSVLGTDEAFF
TGTGCCTGGAGTGTACTAGGGACAGATGAAGCTTTCTTT
>TRBJ1-1|TRBD1|few|TRBV7-6
CASSSGGLEAFF
TGTGCCAGCAGCTCAGGGGGACTTGAAGCTTTCTTT
>TRBJ1-2|NA|NA|TRBV25-1
CASSDHTTNGYTF
TGTGCCAGCAGTGATCATACTACAAATGGCTACACCTTC
>TRBJ2-1|NA|NA|TRBV5-5
CASSFDRSNEQFF
TGTGCCAGCAGCTTCGACAGATCCAATGAGCAGTTCTTC
>TRBJ1-5|NA|NA|TRBV19
CASSPEQGRNQPQHF
TGTGCCAGTAGTCCAGAACAGGGTAGGAATCAGCCCCAGCATTTT
>TRBJ1-2|TRBD1|NA|TRBV28
CAIRSGGLGYGYTF
TGTGCCATCCGATCAGGGGGGCTAGGCTATGGCTACACCTTC
>TRBJ1-5|TRBD1|few|TRBV7-9
CASSQTGVMDQPQHF
TGTGCCAGCAGCCAAACAGGGGTGATGGATCAGCCCCAGCATTTT
>TRBJ2-1|TRBD2|once|TRBV12-5
CASGSHWTSGGAGNEQFF
TGTGCTAGTGGTTCCCACTGGACTAGCGGGGGGGCCGGGAATGAGCAGTTCTTC